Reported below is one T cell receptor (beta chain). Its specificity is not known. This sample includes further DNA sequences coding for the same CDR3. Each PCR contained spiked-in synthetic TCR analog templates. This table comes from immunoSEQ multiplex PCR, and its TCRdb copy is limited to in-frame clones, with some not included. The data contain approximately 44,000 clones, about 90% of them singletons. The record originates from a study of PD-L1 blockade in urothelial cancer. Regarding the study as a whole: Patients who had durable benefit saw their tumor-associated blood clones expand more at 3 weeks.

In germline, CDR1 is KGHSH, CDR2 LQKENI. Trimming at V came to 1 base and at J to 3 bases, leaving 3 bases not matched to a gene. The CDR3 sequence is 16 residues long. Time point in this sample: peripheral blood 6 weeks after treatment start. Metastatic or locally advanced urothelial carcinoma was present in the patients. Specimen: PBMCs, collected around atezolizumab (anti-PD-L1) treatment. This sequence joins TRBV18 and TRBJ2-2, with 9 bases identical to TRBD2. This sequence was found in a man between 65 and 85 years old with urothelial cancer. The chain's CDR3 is CASSPLAGEDTGELFF. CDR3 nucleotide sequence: TGTGCCAGCTCACCACTAGCGGGAGAGGACACCGGGGAGCTGTTTTTT. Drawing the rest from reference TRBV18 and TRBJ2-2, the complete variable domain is NAGVMQNPRHLVRRRGQEARLRCSPMKGHSHVYWYRQLPEEGLKFMVYLQKENIIDESGMPKERFSAEFPKEGPSILRIQQVVRGDSAAYFCASSPLAGEDTGELFFGEGSRLTVL.